Listed below are T cell receptor beta chains from one sample, sequenced in a study of T cells in tumors after PD-1 blockade. Profiling relied on immunoSEQ multiplex PCR, and the TCRdb table lists in-frame clones only, not all of them. The sample has under 75,000 clones; about 74% are singletons. The sample consisted of PBMCs, taken after anti-PD-1 treatment. The source is a human donor with basal cell carcinoma. Both conserved end residues are part of each CDR3. Fields, in order: V gene, clone size, J gene, D gene, CDR3 DNA, CDR3 protein. The D gene is left open where the match is weak. Only some rows state a clone size, as once, few, many or a class for expanded clones.

v_gene: TRBV2
abundance: few
j_gene: TRBJ1-1
d_gene: TRBD1
CDR3nt: TGTGCCAGCAGTTTCGGACAGGGGGCGGACACTGAAGCTTTCTTT
CDR3aa: CASSFGQGADTEAFF

v_gene: TRBV5-1
abundance: .
j_gene: TRBJ2-2
d_gene: .
CDR3nt: TGCGCCAGCAGCCCCGGAATAGGACAGAACACCGGGGAGCTGTTTTTT
CDR3aa: CASSPGIGQNTGELFF

v_gene: TRBV5-8
abundance: .
j_gene: TRBJ1-1
d_gene: .
CDR3nt: TGTGCCAGCAGCTTGGTAAGGGGTTACAGGGCGAACACTGAAGCTTTCTTT
CDR3aa: CASSLVRGYRANTEAFF

v_gene: TRBV10-2
abundance: few
j_gene: TRBJ2-7
d_gene: .
CDR3nt: TGCGCCAGCAGTGCTTATTTCGGGGACACTGGCGAGCAGTACTTC
CDR3aa: CASSAYFGDTGEQYF

v_gene: TRBV5-1
abundance: .
j_gene: TRBJ1-2
d_gene: .
CDR3nt: TGCGCCAGCAGCTTGGAAGGGGTAGGCTATGGCTACACCTTC
CDR3aa: CASSLEGVGYGYTF

v_gene: TRBV3-1/TRBV3-2
abundance: .
j_gene: TRBJ1-2
d_gene: .
CDR3nt: TGTGCCAGCAGCCACACCCCCGATGGCTACACCTTC
CDR3aa: CASSHTPDGYTF

v_gene: TRBV27
abundance: .
j_gene: TRBJ2-6
d_gene: TRBD1
CDR3nt: TGTGCCACCCCGGGACAGACCACCCCCTCTGGGGCCAACGTCCTGACTTTC
CDR3aa: CATPGQTTPSGANVLTF

v_gene: TRBV7-9
abundance: .
j_gene: TRBJ2-1
d_gene: TRBD1
CDR3nt: TGTGCCAGCAGCGCCAGGGGGGAGACAGGGGCGGATGAGCAGTTCTTC
CDR3aa: CASSARGETGADEQFF

v_gene: TRBV24-1
abundance: few
j_gene: TRBJ1-1
d_gene: .
CDR3nt: TGTGCCACCAGTGATTTGAAGGTGAACACTGAAGCTTTCTTT
CDR3aa: CATSDLKVNTEAFF

v_gene: TRBV6-5
abundance: .
j_gene: TRBJ1-6
d_gene: TRBD1
CDR3nt: TGTGCCAGCAGATCACAGGGGCGGGGGGGGTCACCCCTCCACTTT
CDR3aa: CASRSQGRGGSPLHF

v_gene: TRBV6-5
abundance: .
j_gene: TRBJ2-7
d_gene: TRBD1
CDR3nt: TGTGCCAGCAAAGGAGGACAGGGCGGCTACGAGCAGTACTTC
CDR3aa: CASKGGQGGYEQYF

v_gene: TRBV6-1
abundance: .
j_gene: TRBJ2-5
d_gene: .
CDR3nt: TGTGCCAGCAGTGAGGATCGGGTAAGGGAGACCCAGTACTTC
CDR3aa: CASSEDRVRETQYF

v_gene: TRBV18
abundance: .
j_gene: TRBJ2-7
d_gene: .
CDR3nt: TGTGCCAGCTCACCTTGGACTGGGCCTGGCTTC
CDR3aa: CASSPWTGPGF

v_gene: TRBV30
abundance: .
j_gene: TRBJ2-7
d_gene: .
CDR3nt: TGTGCCTGGAGCTTCTGGGACCGCTCCTACGAGCAGTACTTC
CDR3aa: CAWSFWDRSYEQYF

v_gene: TRBV7-8
abundance: .
j_gene: TRBJ1-6
d_gene: .
CDR3nt: TGTGCCAGCAGCCGACTTGAGCGTTCACCCCTCCACTTT
CDR3aa: CASSRLERSPLHF

v_gene: TRBV4-2
abundance: .
j_gene: TRBJ2-3
d_gene: TRBD2
CDR3nt: TGTGCCAGCAGCCAACCCGGGACTAGCGGGACCCCTAGCACAGATACGCAGTATTTT
CDR3aa: CASSQPGTSGTPSTDTQYF

v_gene: TRBV29-1
abundance: medium-sized
j_gene: TRBJ2-7
d_gene: TRBD2
CDR3nt: TGCAGCGCTGGGACTAGCGGGGCCGAGCAGTACTTC
CDR3aa: CSAGTSGAEQYF

v_gene: TRBV6-6
abundance: few
j_gene: TRBJ1-6
d_gene: .
CDR3nt: TGTGCCGCGGGGGCACCTTATAATTCACCCCTCCACTTT
CDR3aa: CAAGAPYNSPLHF

v_gene: TRBV5-4
abundance: .
j_gene: TRBJ1-4
d_gene: .
CDR3nt: TGTGCCAGCAGCCCGGGGGGGGCAACTAATGAAAAACTGTTTTTT
CDR3aa: CASSPGGATNEKLFF

v_gene: TRBV27
abundance: .
j_gene: TRBJ1-4
d_gene: .
CDR3nt: TGTGCCAGCAGTTTGACTCAAGGGCGAAATGAAAAACTGTTTTTT
CDR3aa: CASSLTQGRNEKLFF

v_gene: TRBV19
abundance: .
j_gene: TRBJ2-1
d_gene: TRBD1
CDR3nt: TGTGCCAGTAGTATCCGACTTGGACAGGGAAACAATGAGCAGTTCTTC
CDR3aa: CASSIRLGQGNNEQFF

v_gene: TRBV29-1
abundance: many
j_gene: TRBJ1-1
d_gene: TRBD1
CDR3nt: TGCAGCGTGGGACAGGGGGCGGACACTGAAGCTTTCTTT
CDR3aa: CSVGQGADTEAFF

v_gene: TRBV18
abundance: .
j_gene: TRBJ2-1
d_gene: .
CDR3nt: TGTGCCAGCTCACCGGGACTGGTTAACAATGAGCAGTTCTTC
CDR3aa: CASSPGLVNNEQFF

v_gene: TRBV5-4
abundance: few
j_gene: TRBJ2-7
d_gene: .
CDR3nt: TGTGCCAGCAGCTTGGCCTGGGGCGGTGAGCAGTACTTC
CDR3aa: CASSLAWGGEQYF